A single sample is the source of the 9 T cell receptor beta chains below, sequenced in a study of shared clonotypes between healthy human individuals. Generated by immunoSEQ multiplex PCR, the TCRdb table keeps only in-frame clones and is missing some. The profile shows millions of clones, roughly 94% of them singletons. Sequenced input: naive CD4+ T cells sorted from blood. Subset specified: CD45RA+ positively selected. The source is a man between 18 and 29 years old in good health.

The CDR3 protein is CASGGSGNTIYF. CDR3 DNA: TGTGCCAGCGGTGGCTCGGGAAACACCATATATTTT. This sequence joins TRBV28 and TRBJ1-3; D ambiguous. The V gene's germline CDR1 is MDHEN and CDR2 SYDVKM. This CDR3 has 12 amino acids. Deletions cut 8 bases from V and 4 bases from J, with 9 bases between. Full variable domain (rest looked up from reference TRBV28 and TRBJ1-3): DVKVTQSSRYLVKRTGEKVFLECVQDMDHENMFWYRQDPGLGLRLIYFSYDVKMKEKGDIPEGYSVSREKKERFSLILESASTNQTSMYLCASGGSGNTIYFGEGSWLTVV.

The chain carries TRBV30 and TRBJ1-2; D perhaps matches TRBD1 (5 bases). The germline V gene has CDR1 GTSNPN and CDR2 SVGIG (reference sequence). The CDR3 has 12 residues. The V and J ends lost 2 bases and 10 bases respectively, with 14 bases between them. DNA for the CDR3: TGTGCCTGGAGTCCCCTGGGGCCGCACTACACCTTC. Protein sequence: CAWSPLGPHYTF.

CDR3 protein: CASSLVWGENTGELFF. The CDR3 DNA reads as TGTGCCAGCAGTTTAGTTTGGGGGGAGAACACCGGGGAGCTGTTTTTT. V is TRBV27 and J is TRBJ2-2; possible D gene TRBD2, 6 bases. V was cut by 2 bases and J by 1 base, with 11 bases left in between. Germline CDR1 MNHEY, CDR2 SMNVEV (reference sequence). This CDR3 has 16 residues.

This sequence joins TRBV5-1 and TRBJ1-5, with TRBD1 matching over 8 bases. The CDR3 totals 16 residues. Looked up from germline, CDR1 is SGHRS and CDR2 is YFSETQ. V trimming: 4 bases; J trimming: 3 bases; junction bases outside the gene matches: 9. CDR3 in DNA: TGCGCCAGCAGCCCCTGGGGACAGGACCCCAATCAGCCCCAGCATTTT. Residues: CASSPWGQDPNQPQHF.

J is TRBJ2-3 and V is TRBV7-2, with unresolved D. This CDR3 region has 14 residues. V lost 1 base and J lost 0, with 5 bases in between. The germline gives CDR1 SGHTA, CDR2 FQGNSA. CDR3 sequence: CASSLEVSTDTQYF. In DNA, the CDR3 is TGTGCCAGCAGCTTAGAGGTCAGCACAGATACGCAGTATTTT. Looking up the rest from reference TRBV7-2 and TRBJ2-3 gives the full variable domain: GAGVSQSPSNKVTEKGKDVELRCDPISGHTALYWYRQSLGQGLEFLIYFQGNSAPDKSGLPSDRFSAERTGGSVSTLTIQRTQQEDSAVYLCASSLEVSTDTQYFGPGTRLTVL.

The chain is built from TRBV5-1 and TRBJ2-7, with 12 positions matching TRBD2. With V trimmed by 0 bases and J by 1 base, 8 bases remained unmatched. This CDR3 is 18 amino acids long. The V gene's germline CDR1 is SGHRS and CDR2 YFSETQ. CDR3 amino acids: CASSLGSSSGGASYEQYF. The CDR3 coding sequence is TGCGCCAGCAGCTTGGGTTCGTCTAGCGGGGGGGCGTCCTACGAGCAGTACTTC.

The chain joins TRBV11-2 to TRBJ2-1; D is ambiguous. The CDR3 spans 14 residues. V shed 7 bases and J shed 2 bases, with 12 bases lying between them. CDR1 is SGHAT and CDR2 is FQNNGV in the germline V gene. CDR3 amino acids: CASTWSIPYNEQFF. The DNA of the CDR3 is TGTGCCAGCACCTGGAGTATCCCCTACAATGAGCAGTTCTTC.

This chain connects TRBV5-1 to TRBJ1-2; D call uncertain. Trimming took 2 bases from V and 6 from J, leaving 11 bases between them. The length of the CDR3 is 13 residues. The germline CDR1 and CDR2 sequences are SGHRS and YFSETQ. CDR3 sequence (DNA): TGCGCCAGCAGCTTATCACAGAACCATGGCTACACCTTC. Translated, it gives CASSLSQNHGYTF.

In the case of this clone: Other DNA sequences in the sample encode the same CDR3. The chain has TRBV5-1 and TRBJ2-7; 11 bases fit TRBD2. V was pared by 4 bases and J by 2 bases, with 2 bases of the junction left unmatched. The germline V gene encodes CDR1 SGHRS and CDR2 YFSETQ. The CDR3 contains 14 residues. CDR3: CASSLTSGAYEQYF. In DNA form, the CDR3 reads TGCGCCAGCAGCCTGACTAGCGGGGCCTACGAGCAGTACTTC.